One and the same sample provided the 15 T cell receptor beta chains below, sequenced in a study of blood T cell repertoires in COVID-19. Sequenced by immunoSEQ multiplex PCR; TCRdb stores in-frame clones only, minus some. The repertoire consists of about 67,000 clones, with over 70% occurring once and the leading ten covering around 5%. The material sequenced was peripheral blood. All receptors come from a man aged 45 to 65 with active COVID-19.

The chain combines TRBV10-3 with TRBJ2-5, with D maybe TRBD1 (5 bases). Germline loops: CDR1 ENHRY, CDR2 SYGVKD. V was pared by 5 bases and J by 1 base, with 5 bases between. CDR3 length: 12 residues. CDR3 sequence: CAISRGQETQYF. CDR3 nucleotide sequence: TGTGCCATCAGTAGGGGCCAAGAGACCCAGTACTTC.

The chain recombines TRBV6-5 with TRBJ2-1, with 9 bases identical to TRBD1. The CDR3 is made up of 16 amino acids. Trimming at V came to 4 bases and at J to 4 bases, leaving 8 bases not matched to a gene. Germline assignment: CDR1 MNHEY and CDR2 SVGAGI. DNA of the CDR3: TGTGCCAGCAGTTCCTATCCCGGGACAGGGTACAATGAGCAGTTCTTC. Translating it yields CASSSYPGTGYNEQFF.

V is TRBV11-3 and J is TRBJ2-1; 12 bases fit TRBD2. With V trimmed by 0 bases and J by 10 bases, 7 bases remained unmatched. The germline V gene encodes CDR1 SGHNT and CDR2 YENEEA. CDR3 length equals 16 residues. In DNA, the CDR3 is TGTGCCAGCAGCTTAGAATCCCTAGCGGGAGGGGGCGAGCAGTTCTTC. This sequence encodes CASSLESLAGGGEQFF.

The V gene is TRBV12-5, the J gene TRBJ2-3; TRBD2 is a possible D gene (5 bases). With 1 base removed from V and 0 bases from J, the gap between germline ends came to 8 bases. The CDR3 is 15 residues long. Germline V gives CDR1 LGHNT, CDR2 FRNRAP. The CDR3 DNA is TGTGCTAGTGGTTTGGATGGGAGAAGCACAGATACGCAGTATTTT. Its protein product is CASGLDGRSTDTQYF.

V gene TRBV24-1 combines with J gene TRBJ2-7, with TRBD1 as a possible D gene (6 bases). Between the trimmed V and J ends, which lost 2 bases and 6 bases, there was a span of 10 bases. The CDR3 runs to 13 residues. Germline lookup yields CDR1 KGHDR and CDR2 SFDVKD. CDR3 bases: TGTGCCACCAGTGATTCCACAGGGCGCGAGCAGTACTTC. It translates to CATSDSTGREQYF.

The J gene is TRBJ2-2, the V gene TRBV5-6, with TRBD2 matching over 12 bases. The germline CDR1 and CDR2 sequences are SGHDT and YYEEEE. The junction had 4 bases not matched to a gene; V was cut back by 4 bases and J by 6 bases. CDR3 size: 15 residues. In nucleotides, the CDR3 is TGTGCCAGCAGCACCGGACTAGCGGGACCCGGGGAGCTGTTTTTT. Encoded protein: CASSTGLAGPGELFF.

This clone appeared a single time. CDR3 residues: CASSPGQGTMGYYGYTF. For the CDR3, the DNA is TGTGCCAGCTCACCAGGACAGGGCACGATGGGTTACTATGGCTACACCTTC. This chain joins TRBV18 and TRBJ1-2, with 8 positions matching TRBD1. Germline assignment: CDR1 KGHSH and CDR2 LQKENI. J lost 3 bases, V lost 2 bases, and 11 bases had no gene match. The CDR3 totals 17 residues.

The chain carries TRBV24-1 and TRBJ1-2; 7 bases map to TRBD1. In germline, CDR1 is KGHDR, CDR2 SFDVKD. This CDR3 comprises 13 residues. The J segment lost 6 bases and the V segment lost 2 bases, leaving 2 bases of the junction unmatched. CDR3 in DNA: TGTGCCACCAGTGATTGGCAGGGGGATGGCTACACCTTC. Translated, it gives CATSDWQGDGYTF.

Regarding this clone: A junction boundary mismatches the germline segment, possibly from a read error. The chain couples TRBV19 to TRBJ2-4, with 8 bases identical to TRBD2. The CDR3 covers 14 residues. Looked up from germline, CDR1 is LNHDA and CDR2 is SQIVND (reference sequence). Written as DNA, the CDR3 is TGTGCCAGTAGTTTCTGGGGGGAGCGGGGGCCTCCGTCCTTC. It is translated as CASSFWGERGPPSF.

The J gene is TRBJ2-1, the V gene TRBV27; no definite D call. In germline, CDR1 is MNHEY, CDR2 SMNVEV (reference sequence). Between the trimmed V and J ends, which lost 5 bases and 5 bases, there was a span of 16 bases. The CDR3 covers 15 residues. As DNA, the CDR3 is TGTGCCAGCAGTCCCCGTTTGCGGAGAGACAATGAGCAGTTCTTC. Translated, it gives CASSPRLRRDNEQFF.

CDR3 sequence: CASSGWGLATSYEQYF. In nucleotides, the CDR3 is TGTGCCAGCAGCGGATGGGGACTAGCTACTTCCTACGAGCAGTACTTC. The chain employs TRBV2 and TRBJ2-7, with TRBD2 identical over 9 bases. After removal of 6 bases from V and 1 base from J, the junction contained 10 bases not matched to a gene. This CDR3 region has 16 residues. In germline, CDR1 is SNHLY, CDR2 FYNNEI.

The rearrangement links TRBV2 to TRBJ1-1, with a weak D call TRBD1 (6 bases). The CDR3 has 15 amino acids. Trimming pared 5 bases from V and 1 base from J, leaving 14 bases between. Germline V gene lookup returns CDR1 SNHLY and CDR2 FYNNEI. CDR3 loop: CASSLEQGKNTEAFF. DNA for the CDR3: TGTGCCAGCAGTCTAGAACAGGGAAAGAACACTGAAGCTTTCTTT.

This clone was detected only once. V gene TRBV7-2 combines with J gene TRBJ2-7; 7 bases match TRBD1. The trim removed 1 base at V and 9 bases at J, leaving 9 bases unmatched. Germline CDR1 is SGHTA and CDR2 is FQGNSA. The CDR3 consists of 14 residues. CDR3 sequence (DNA): TGTGCCAGCAGCTTAGACCCCCGACAGGGTTGGCAGTACTTC. Its translation is CASSLDPRQGWQYF.

The genes are TRBV29-1 and TRBJ1-2; 8 positions match TRBD1. Trimming at V came to 3 bases and at J to 8 bases, leaving 11 bases not matched to a gene. This CDR3 spans 14 amino acids. Germline V gene sequence: CDR1 SQVTM, CDR2 ANQGSEA. The DNA of the CDR3 is TGCAGCGTTGATGAGGGGCAGGGGGCTAGAGGCTACACCTTC. Protein sequence: CSVDEGQGARGYTF.

The chain joins TRBV10-3 to TRBJ1-1; a possible D gene is TRBD1 (6 bases). The ends were cut back, 10 bases at V and 0 bases at J, with 15 bases in the middle. Germline CDR1 and CDR2: ENHRY and SYGVKD. The CDR3 has 14 residues. CDR3 residues: CATLPGHLNTEAFF. The CDR3 nucleotides are TGTGCCACCCTTCCGGGACACTTGAACACTGAAGCTTTCTTT.